These T cell receptor beta chains were read from a single sample in a study of T cells in Graves' hyperthyroidism and ophthalmopathy. TCRdb re-derived calls from the multiplex PCR reads in MiXCR, one entry per CDR3 protein. Found here are over 700,000 distinct CDR3 sequences, 38% of them singletons; the top ten hold 7.5% to 9.5%. Specimen: blood. Every receptor here comes from a man younger than 35 with Graves' hyperthyroidism. Each CDR3 is given with its conserved first and last residue. D genes are given only for firm matches. The size field is filled for only some rows; it gives once, few, many or a size class.

size: many
V: TRBV10-3
J: TRBJ2-7
D: -
DNA: TGTGCCATCAGCCCTAGCGTGGGGTCCCGCTCCTACGAGCAGTACTTC
CDR3: CAISPSVGSRSYEQYF

size: few
V: TRBV7-8
J: TRBJ2-7
D: -
DNA: TGCGCCAGCAGCCAAACCCCCGAGCACTACGAGCAGTACTTC
CDR3: CASSQTPEHYEQYF

size: many
V: TRBV15
J: TRBJ1-2
D: -
DNA: TGTGCCACCAGCAGAGACCCGACAGGCTCTAACTATGGCTACACCTTC
CDR3: CATSRDPTGSNYGYTF

size: -
V: TRBV5-1
J: TRBJ2-7
D: TRBD2
DNA: TGTGCCAGCAGCCAAGCCAAGAAGGCAGCGGGGGAGCCCTACGAGCAGTACTTC
CDR3: CASSQAKKAAGEPYEQYF

size: many
V: TRBV9
J: TRBJ1-2
D: -
DNA: TGTGCCAGCAGCGTAGAAAGTCCAGCTGGGGGCTACACCTTC
CDR3: CASSVESPAGGYTF

size: many
V: TRBV9
J: TRBJ1-2
D: -
DNA: TGTGCCAGCAGCGCCTCAGGGGTTAACTATGGCTACACCTTC
CDR3: CASSASGVNYGYTF

size: few
V: TRBV20-1
J: TRBJ2-2
D: TRBD1
DNA: TGCAGTGCTCGGACAGGGATCACCGGGGAGCTGTTTTTT
CDR3: CSARTGITGELFF

size: many
V: TRBV10-3
J: TRBJ1-5
D: TRBD1
DNA: TGTGCCATCAGTGAGCGGGACAGTATGAGCAATCAGCCCCAGCATTTT
CDR3: CAISERDSMSNQPQHF

size: once
V: TRBV6-4
J: TRBJ1-1
D: -
DNA: TGTGCCAGCAGTGTGGGGCACACCGGTCCTGAAGCTTTCTTT
CDR3: CASSVGHTGPEAFF

size: few
V: TRBV5-1
J: TRBJ1-1
D: -
DNA: TGCGCCAGCAGGCGGGAGACGTATAACACTGAAGCTTTCTTT
CDR3: CASRRETYNTEAFF

size: many
V: TRBV19
J: TRBJ1-5
D: -
DNA: TGTGCCAGCAGGCCCCTTGACAGGATTCATCAGCCCCAGCATTTT
CDR3: CASRPLDRIHQPQHF

size: -
V: TRBV7-8
J: TRBJ2-5
D: TRBD2
DNA: TGTGCCAGCAGCTTGGGGCTAGCGGACTACCAAGAGACCCAGTACTTC
CDR3: CASSLGLADYQETQYF

size: -
V: TRBV9
J: TRBJ1-1
D: TRBD1
DNA: TGTGCCAGCAGCCGGACTGGGACAGCGAACACTGAAGCTTTCTTT
CDR3: CASSRTGTANTEAFF

size: few
V: TRBV6-6
J: TRBJ2-6
D: -
DNA: TGTGCCAGCAGTCTCACAGGGAAACGTGGGGCCAACGTCCTGACTTTC
CDR3: CASSLTGKRGANVLTF

size: -
V: TRBV2
J: TRBJ1-5
D: -
DNA: TGTGCCAGCACCGTACAGGGACATAGCAATCAGCCCCAGCATTTT
CDR3: CASTVQGHSNQPQHF

size: -
V: TRBV7-9
J: TRBJ1-1
D: -
DNA: TGTGCCAGCAGCCCTCTATGGACAGCCGACACTGAAGCTTTCTTT
CDR3: CASSPLWTADTEAFF

size: few
V: TRBV6-5
J: TRBJ1-2
D: -
DNA: TGTGCCAGCAGTTTGTACAGGGCGAACTATGGCTACACCTTC
CDR3: CASSLYRANYGYTF

size: many
V: TRBV5-1
J: TRBJ2-7
D: -
DNA: TGCGCCAGCAGCTTCCCCTCAGGGGACGAGCAGTACTTC
CDR3: CASSFPSGDEQYF

size: -
V: TRBV7-6
J: TRBJ2-2
D: -
DNA: TGTGCCAGCAGCCCGACAAATTCGGCCACCGGGGAGCTGTTTTTT
CDR3: CASSPTNSATGELFF

size: many
V: TRBV10-3
J: TRBJ2-7
D: TRBD2
DNA: TGTGCCATCCAAAGAGGGGAGGGGAACTACGAGCAGTACTTC
CDR3: CAIQRGEGNYEQYF

size: once
V: TRBV5-1
J: TRBJ2-5
D: TRBD2
DNA: TGTGCCAGCAGCTTGACCGTTGGTCGCGGGAGTACCGAAGAGACCCAGTACTTC
CDR3: CASSLTVGRGSTEETQYF

size: few
V: TRBV12-3/TRBV12-4
J: TRBJ1-2
D: -
DNA: TGTGCCAGCAGTCCTACAGGGCGACCCTATGGCTACACCTTC
CDR3: CASSPTGRPYGYTF

size: many
V: TRBV7-6
J: TRBJ1-1
D: -
DNA: TGTGCCAGCAGCTTAGATTGGAGCACTGAAGCTTTCTTT
CDR3: CASSLDWSTEAFF

size: many
V: TRBV12-3/TRBV12-4
J: TRBJ2-5
D: TRBD2
DNA: TGTGCCAGCAGTTTCAAGCGGGAGGGAATGGAGACCCAGTACTTC
CDR3: CASSFKREGMETQYF

size: many
V: TRBV14
J: TRBJ2-2
D: -
DNA: TGTGCCAGCAGCCAACAAAAGAACACCGGGGAGCTGTTTTTT
CDR3: CASSQQKNTGELFF

size: many
V: TRBV7-6
J: TRBJ1-5
D: -
DNA: TGTGCCAGCAGCTCACGTCCCGGGGGGAATCAGCCCCAGCATTTT
CDR3: CASSSRPGGNQPQHF

size: few
V: TRBV29-1
J: TRBJ2-2
D: TRBD2
DNA: TGCAGCGTTGTACTAGCGGGAGAATCGAACACCGGGGAGCTGTTTTTT
CDR3: CSVVLAGESNTGELFF

size: -
V: TRBV2
J: TRBJ1-5
D: -
DNA: TGTGCCAGCAGGGCCGTCGATCAGCCCCAGCATTTT
CDR3: CASRAVDQPQHF

size: -
V: TRBV10-3
J: TRBJ1-5
D: -
DNA: TGTGCCACCGGGCGCGGGGATCAGCCCCAGCATTTT
CDR3: CATGRGDQPQHF

size: many
V: TRBV6-5
J: TRBJ1-2
D: -
DNA: TGTGCCAGCAGTCTGAGTGGGGGAAACTATGGCTACACCTTC
CDR3: CASSLSGGNYGYTF

size: -
V: TRBV9
J: TRBJ2-7
D: TRBD2
DNA: TGTGCCAGCAGCGTGGAACCGGGACTAGCGGGCTCCTACGAGCAGTACTTC
CDR3: CASSVEPGLAGSYEQYF

size: -
V: TRBV7-9
J: TRBJ2-7
D: -
DNA: TGTGCCAGCAGCCTCGGACCTCCTCCCCACGAGCAGTACTTC
CDR3: CASSLGPPPHEQYF

size: -
V: TRBV19
J: TRBJ1-6
D: -
DNA: TGTGCCAGTAGTCACAGGGTCGGCGCCTATAATTCACCCCTCCACTTT
CDR3: CASSHRVGAYNSPLHF

size: many
V: TRBV10-3
J: TRBJ1-1
D: -
DNA: TGTGCCATCAGTGCCCATCAGGAGAACACTGAAGCTTTCTTT
CDR3: CAISAHQENTEAFF

size: once
V: TRBV15
J: TRBJ2-3
D: -
DNA: TGTGCCACCAGCAGAGGTACGGCCCGCACAGATACGCAGTATTTT
CDR3: CATSRGTARTDTQYF

size: -
V: TRBV7-6
J: TRBJ2-3
D: TRBD1
DNA: TGTGCCAGCAGCGGACAGGGACGAGGTACGCAGTATTTT
CDR3: CASSGQGRGTQYF

size: -
V: TRBV29-1
J: TRBJ2-5
D: -
DNA: TGCAGCGCCCGACGGTATGAGACCCAGTACTTC
CDR3: CSARRYETQYF

size: -
V: TRBV6-5
J: TRBJ2-7
D: -
DNA: TGTGCCAGCAGTTACAGGGACGGCGAGCAGTACTTC
CDR3: CASSYRDGEQYF

size: -
V: TRBV11-2
J: TRBJ1-5
D: -
DNA: TGTGCCAGCAGCTTAGTCGGCGTACGGTATAGCAATCAGCCCCAGCATTTT
CDR3: CASSLVGVRYSNQPQHF